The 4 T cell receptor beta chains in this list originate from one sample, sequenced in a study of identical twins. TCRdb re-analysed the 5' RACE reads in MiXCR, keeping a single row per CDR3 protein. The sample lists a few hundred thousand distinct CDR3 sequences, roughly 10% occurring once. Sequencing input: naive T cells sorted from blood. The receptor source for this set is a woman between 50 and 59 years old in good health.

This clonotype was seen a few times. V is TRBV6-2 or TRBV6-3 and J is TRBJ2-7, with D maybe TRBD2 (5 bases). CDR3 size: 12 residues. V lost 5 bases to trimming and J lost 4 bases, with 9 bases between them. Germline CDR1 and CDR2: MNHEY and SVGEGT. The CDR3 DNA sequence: TGTGCCAGCAGTAACGGGGATTACGAGCAGTACTTC. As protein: CASSNGDYEQYF.

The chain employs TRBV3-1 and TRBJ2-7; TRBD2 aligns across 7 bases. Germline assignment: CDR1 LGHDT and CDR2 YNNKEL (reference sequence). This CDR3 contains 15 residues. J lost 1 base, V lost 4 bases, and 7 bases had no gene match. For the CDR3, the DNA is TGTGCCAGCAGCCCCATGTCGGGAGGATCCTACGAGCAGTACTTC. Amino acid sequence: CASSPMSGGSYEQYF.

The CDR3 nucleotides read TGTGCCAGCAGCTCTCTCGAGGGAGTTAATTCACCCCTCCACTTT. Its translation is CASSSLEGVNSPLHF. The chain joins TRBV7-9 to TRBJ1-6; D not resolved. Germline CDR1 and CDR2: SEHNR and FQNEAQ (reference sequence). CDR3 length: 15 amino acids. V lost 4 bases, J lost 6 bases, and 13 bases lay in between.

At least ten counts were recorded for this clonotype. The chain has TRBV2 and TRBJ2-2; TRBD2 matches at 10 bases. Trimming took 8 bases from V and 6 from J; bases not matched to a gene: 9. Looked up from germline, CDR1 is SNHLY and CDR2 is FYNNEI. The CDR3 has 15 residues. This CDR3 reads CASERTSGKSGELFF. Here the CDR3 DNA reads TGTGCCAGCGAGAGGACTAGCGGCAAGTCCGGGGAGCTGTTTTTT.